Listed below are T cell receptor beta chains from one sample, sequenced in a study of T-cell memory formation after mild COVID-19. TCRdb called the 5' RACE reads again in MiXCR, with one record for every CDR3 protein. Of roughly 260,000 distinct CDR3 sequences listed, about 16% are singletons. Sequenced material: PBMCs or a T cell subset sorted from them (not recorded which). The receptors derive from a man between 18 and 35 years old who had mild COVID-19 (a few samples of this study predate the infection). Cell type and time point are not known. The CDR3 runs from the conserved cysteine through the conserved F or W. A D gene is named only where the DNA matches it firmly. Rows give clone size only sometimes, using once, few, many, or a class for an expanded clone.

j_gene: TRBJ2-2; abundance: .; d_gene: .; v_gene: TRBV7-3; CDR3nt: TGTGCCTCGCGCAACGGGGGAGGTACCGGGGAGCTGTTTTTT; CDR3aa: CASRNGGGTGELFF
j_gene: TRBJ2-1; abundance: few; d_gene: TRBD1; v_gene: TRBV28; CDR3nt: TGTGCCAGCAGCGGATCCTCCGGACAGGGGGCGAGACATGAGCAGTTCTTC; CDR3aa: CASSGSSGQGARHEQFF
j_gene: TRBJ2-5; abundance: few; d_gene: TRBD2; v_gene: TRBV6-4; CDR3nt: TGTGCCAGCAGTGACTCAGGGACTAGCGATGAGACCCAGTACTTC; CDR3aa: CASSDSGTSDETQYF
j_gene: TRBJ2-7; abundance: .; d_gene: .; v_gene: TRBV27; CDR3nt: TGTGCCAGCAGTTTAAGGCCGACCATCTACGAGCAGTACTTC; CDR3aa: CASSLRPTIYEQYF
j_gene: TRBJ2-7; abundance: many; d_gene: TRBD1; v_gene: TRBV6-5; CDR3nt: TGTGCCAGCAGCCCTAGACAGGGAGTAAGCTCCTACGAGCAGTACTTC; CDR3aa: CASSPRQGVSSYEQYF
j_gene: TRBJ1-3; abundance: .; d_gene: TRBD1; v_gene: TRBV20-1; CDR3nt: TGCAGTGCCGAGCGGACAGGGGGCCTGAACACCATATATTTT; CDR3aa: CSAERTGGLNTIYF
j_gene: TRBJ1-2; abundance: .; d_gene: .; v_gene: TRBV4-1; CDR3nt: TGCGCCAGCAGCCAGGACCTCTATGGCTACACCTTC; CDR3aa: CASSQDLYGYTF
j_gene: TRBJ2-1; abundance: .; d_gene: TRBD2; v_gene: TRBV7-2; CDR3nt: TGTGCCAGCAGCTCCGCGAGCGGGGGACTTGAGCAGTTCTTC; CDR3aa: CASSSASGGLEQFF
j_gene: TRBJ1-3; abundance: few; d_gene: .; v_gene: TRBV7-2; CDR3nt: TGTGCCAGCAGCCCCTCCCCGGGGTACTCTGGAAACACCATATATTTT; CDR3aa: CASSPSPGYSGNTIYF
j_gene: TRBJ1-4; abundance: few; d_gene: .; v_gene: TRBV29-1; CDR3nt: TGCAGCGTTGGGGGAAGGGGTGAAAAACTGTTTTTT; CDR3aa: CSVGGRGEKLFF
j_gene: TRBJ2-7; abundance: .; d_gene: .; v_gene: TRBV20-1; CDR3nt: TGCAGTGCTCCCCATGTTGGGGCGGTGGCAGGCGAGCAGTACTTC; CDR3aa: CSAPHVGAVAGEQYF